The T cell receptor (beta chain) described here comes from a study of blood T cell repertoires in COVID-19. Germline V gene sequence: CDR1 MDHEN, CDR2 SYDVKM. The V gene lost 1 base and the J gene lost 11 bases, with 17 bases spanning the gap. This CDR3 has 14 amino acids. Sequencing used immunoSEQ multiplex PCR; TCRdb keeps in-frame clones, though not all of them. The repertoire includes around 200,000 clones, less than 85% of them detected once, and roughly 12% sits in the top ten. The source is a woman aged 45 to 65 with acute or convalescent COVID-19. Sample: peripheral blood. V gene TRBV28 combines with J gene TRBJ1-1; D possibly corresponds to TRBD1 (5 bases). The CDR3 DNA reads TGTGCCAGCAGTTTATTGGGCAGGGCCCCAGGGGCTTTCTTT. It translates to CASSLLGRAPGAFF.